Below, 6 T cell receptor beta chains from the same sample are listed, as sequenced in a study of vaccination effects on CD4 cells after COVID-19. Sequencing was performed with immunoSEQ multiplex PCR; in TCRdb, only in-frame clones are kept and a portion is missing. The sample yields some 69,000 clones, 60% to 75% seen once. Antigen-specific CD4+ T cells expanded by the ViraFEST assay with viral peptide pools were then sequenced. Once cultured for more than nine days, the cells underwent separation to obtain CD4+ T cells. Neither prior SARS-CoV-2 infection nor positive nucleocapsid antibodies were present in the vaccine recipients. Their recognized antigens are unknown. The sample consisted of CD4+ T cells from PBMCs cultured with HCoV-NL63 spike peptides, taken before COVID-19 vaccination. Receptors originate from a human donor who received a COVID-19 vaccine.

The chain links TRBV19 to TRBJ1-6; TRBD1 matches at 8 bases. This CDR3 is built from 14 residues. V dropped 3 bases and J dropped 8; count of bases not matched to a gene: 3. CDR1 is LNHDA and CDR2 is SQIVND in the germline V gene (reference sequence). Written as DNA, the CDR3 is TGTGCCAGTAGTATTACAGGGGGGGATTCACCCCTCCACTTT. Translating gives CASSITGGDSPLHF.

A single count supports this clone. The rearrangement links TRBV24-1 to TRBJ2-1, with TRBD1 matching 9 bases. CDR1 is KGHDR and CDR2 is SFDVKD in the germline V gene. Trimming removed 4 bases from V and 8 bases from J; junction bases left unmatched: 11. This CDR3 region has 16 residues. The CDR3 DNA reads as TGTGCCACCAGTGACCTACCGGGACAGGGAATTGATGAGCAGTTCTTC. It specifies CATSDLPGQGIDEQFF.

The chain couples TRBV9 to TRBJ1-5; the match to TRBD1 covers 8 bases. The CDR3 sequence is 17 residues long. CDR1 and CDR2 (germline): SGDLS, YYNGEE. V lost 5 bases to trimming and J lost 4 bases; unmatched junction nucleotides: 14. The CDR3 DNA reads TGTGCCAGCAGTCGGGATAGTTCAGGGGGCAAGAATCAGCCCCAGCATTTT. Protein sequence: CASSRDSSGGKNQPQHF.

This clone showed up just a few times. The chain employs TRBV9 and TRBJ2-1; weak D call: TRBD1 (5 bases). The CDR3 runs 16 residues. Germline CDR1 is SGDLS and CDR2 is YYNGEE. V lost 1 base to trimming and J lost 13 bases, with 24 bases between them. The CDR3, as DNA: TGTGCCAGCAGCGTAACCAAGGATACAAGGGGCGCTACACAGTTCTTC. As protein: CASSVTKDTRGATQFF.

The chain recombines TRBV7-2 with TRBJ1-5, with a possible D match to TRBD1 (6 bases). In germline, CDR1 is SGHTA, CDR2 FQGNSA. The CDR3 runs to 17 residues. Trimming stripped 5 bases from V and 2 bases from J, with 19 bases between. CDR3 in DNA: TGTGCCAGCAGCCTAGGGGGAAGGGGATTTGGCAATCAGCCCCAGCATTTT. It codes for CASSLGGRGFGNQPQHF.

The chain carries TRBV19 and TRBJ1-4; TRBD1 might be the D (6 bases). Between the trimmed V and J ends, which lost 2 bases and 6 bases, there was a span of 19 bases. This CDR3 contains 17 residues. The germline V gene has CDR1 LNHDA and CDR2 SQIVND (reference sequence). DNA for the CDR3: TGTGCCAGTAGTATACGGACGCCAGGGGTTTCGGATGAAAAACTGTTTTTT. Amino acid sequence: CASSIRTPGVSDEKLFF.